One and the same sample provided the 8 T cell receptor beta chains below, sequenced in a study of cytomegalovirus exposure and HLA in healthy donors. Primers: 60 Vbeta forward and 13 Jbeta reverse. Here immunoSEQ multiplex PCR was the method, and the copy in TCRdb shows in-frame clones only, minus some. The sample shows some 110,000 clones, 70% to 75% of them seen only once. The sequenced material came from PBMCs. Receptors were obtained from a young woman in good health and CMV-seronegative.

V usage is TRBV5-1 and J usage is TRBJ1-1; D remains unclear. Looked up from germline, CDR1 is SGHRS and CDR2 is YFSETQ. V shed 0 bases and J shed 2 bases, with 8 bases lying between them. The CDR3 runs to 14 residues. DNA for the CDR3: TGCGCCAGCAGCTTGGATACAGCCAACACTGAAGCTTTCTTT. This sequence encodes CASSLDTANTEAFF.

A few counts support this clone. The rearrangement joins TRBV7-2 to TRBJ2-7; 9 bases are a match to TRBD1. With V trimmed by 5 bases and J by 2 bases, 4 bases remained unmatched. The CDR3 runs 14 residues. The germline V gene encodes CDR1 SGHTA and CDR2 FQGNSA. CDR3 loop: CASSMGQGPYEQYF. The CDR3 nucleotides are TGTGCCAGCAGCATGGGACAGGGACCCTACGAGCAGTACTTC. The variable domain in full, completed from reference TRBV7-2 and TRBJ2-7, reads GAGVSQSPSNKVTEKGKDVELRCDPISGHTALYWYRQSLGQGLEFLIYFQGNSAPDKSGLPSDRFSAERTGGSVSTLTIQRTQQEDSAVYLCASSMGQGPYEQYFGPGTRLTVT.

This clone was counted between two and nine times. J is TRBJ2-7 and V is TRBV25-1; a weak D match, TRBD1 (5 bases). The CDR3 runs to 14 residues. The V gene lost 3 bases and the J gene lost 1 base, with 10 bases spanning the gap. Germline assignment: CDR1 MGHDK and CDR2 SYGVNS. CDR3 region: CASSESGQSYEQYF. The CDR3 DNA follows: TGTGCCAGCAGTGAGTCCGGACAATCCTACGAGCAGTACTTC.

The rearrangement uses TRBV7-2 and TRBJ1-6, with D perhaps TRBD1 (6 bases). V lost 0 bases and J 8 bases, leaving 11 bases between the germline ends. Germline CDR1 is SGHTA and CDR2 is FQGNSA. CDR3 length: 15 residues. The CDR3 nucleotides are TGTGCCAGCAGCTTAGCCAGAACAGGGTATTCACCCCTCCACTTT. Protein: CASSLARTGYSPLHF.

This chain links TRBV28 with TRBJ1-5; D perhaps matches TRBD1 (6 bases). CDR3 length equals 14 residues. The germline gives CDR1 MDHEN, CDR2 SYDVKM. Between the trimmed V and J ends, which lost 5 bases and 5 bases, there was a span of 13 bases. Here the CDR3 reads CASSLDRYHQPQHF. The CDR3 bases are TGTGCCAGCAGTCTTGACAGGTATCATCAGCCCCAGCATTTT.

This clone occurred a few times. V usage is TRBV7-2 and J usage is TRBJ2-1; 7 nucleotides align to TRBD1. Trimming removed 2 bases from V and 6 bases from J; junction bases left unmatched: 4. Germline-derived CDR1 and CDR2 are SGHTA and FQGNSA. CDR3 size: 14 residues. The CDR3 region has the DNA TGTGCCAGCAGCTTAAGGACAGGAGTCAATGAGCAGTTCTTC. Residues: CASSLRTGVNEQFF. Together with reference TRBV7-2 and TRBJ2-1, the CDR3 gives the full variable domain: GAGVSQSPSNKVTEKGKDVELRCDPISGHTALYWYRQSLGQGLEFLIYFQGNSAPDKSGLPSDRFSAERTGGSVSTLTIQRTQQEDSAVYLCASSLRTGVNEQFFGPGTRLTVL.

The chain carries TRBV4-1 and TRBJ1-1; 7 nucleotides agree with TRBD1. V trimming: 6 bases; J trimming: 3 bases; junction bases outside the gene matches: 4. This CDR3 has 13 residues. CDR1 and CDR2 from the germline V gene are MGHRA and YSYEKL. Here the CDR3 reads CASSSRGDTEAFF. CDR3 in DNA: TGCGCCAGCAGTAGCAGGGGGGACACTGAAGCTTTCTTT.

The V call is TRBV30, the J call TRBJ1-1, with a possible D match to TRBD1 (5 bases). Germline lookup yields CDR1 GTSNPN and CDR2 SVGIG (reference sequence). Trimming pared 2 bases from V and 8 bases from J, leaving 15 bases between. CDR3 length: 13 residues. In DNA form, the CDR3 reads TGTGCCTGGAGTCCATACGGGGGGATGGAAGCTTTCTTT. Its translation: CAWSPYGGMEAFF.